Following are 5 T cell receptor beta chains from one sample sequenced in a study of preoperative IRX-2 immunotherapy in early breast cancer. The treatment: preoperative locoregional IRX-2 cytokine immunotherapy. Repertoires were generated with immunoSEQ multiplex PCR, while TCRdb's copy carries only in-frame clones and drops some. The sample carries about 24,000 clones, 85% to 90% recorded once. The material was tumor tissue, obtained after IRX-2 immunotherapy. The receptors shown here come from a human donor with breast cancer.

CDR3 sequence (DNA): TGTGCCAGCAGTGACAGACCGAACACTGAAGCTTTCTTT. Its translation: CASSDRPNTEAFF. This sequence joins TRBV6-4 and TRBJ1-1; D remains unclear. From germline, CDR1 is MRHNA and CDR2 SNTAGT. Trimming took 2 bases from V and 1 from J, leaving 5 bases between them. The CDR3 is 13 residues long.

The rearrangement uses TRBV19 and TRBJ1-1; D might be TRBD1 (5 bases). The V gene lost 9 bases and the J gene lost 0 bases, with 11 bases spanning the gap. Looked up from germline, CDR1 is LNHDA and CDR2 is SQIVND (reference sequence). This CDR3 has 13 amino acids. The CDR3 here is CASQGTLNTEAFF. The CDR3 DNA is TGTGCCAGCCAAGGGACGCTGAACACTGAAGCTTTCTTT.

This chain uses TRBV19 with TRBJ1-6, with a possible D match to TRBD1 (6 bases). Trimming took 3 bases from V and 6 from J, leaving 12 bases between them. This CDR3 comprises 15 residues. CDR1 LNHDA and CDR2 SQIVND come from the germline V gene (reference sequence). CDR3 DNA: TGTGCCAGTAGTATCCTCAGGGGAGGTAATTCACCCCTCCACTTT. Its translation: CASSILRGGNSPLHF. Supplemented by reference TRBV19 and TRBJ1-6, the full variable domain reads DGGITQSPKYLFRKEGQNVTLSCEQNLNHDAMYWYRQDPGQGLRLIYYSQIVNDFQKGDIAEGYSVSREKKESFPLTVTSAQKNPTAFYLCASSILRGGNSPLHFGNGTRLTVT.

This chain uses TRBV7-9 with TRBJ1-2, with D perhaps matching TRBD1 (5 bases). V gave up 5 bases and J gave up 5 bases, with 9 bases separating them. This CDR3 region has 12 residues. CDR1 is SEHNR and CDR2 is FQNEAQ in the germline V gene (reference sequence). The CDR3 is CASSPQGYGYTF. The CDR3 region has the DNA TGTGCCAGCAGCCCCCAGGGTTATGGCTACACCTTC.

V is TRBV7-9 and J is TRBJ1-5; TRBD1 is a possible D gene (5 bases). This CDR3 contains 13 residues. The germline CDR1 and CDR2 sequences are SEHNR and FQNEAQ (reference sequence). V was cut by 1 base and J by 6 bases, with 7 bases left in between. CDR3 sequence: CASSLEGPQPQHF. CDR3 nucleotides: TGTGCCAGCAGCTTAGAGGGGCCTCAGCCCCAGCATTTT. The full variable domain, in which reference TRBV7-9 and TRBJ1-5 provide the parts outside the CDR3, is DTGVSQNPRHKITKRGQNVTFRCDPISEHNRLYWYRQTLGQGPEFLTYFQNEAQLEKSRLLSDRFSAERPKGSFSTLEIQRTEQGDSAMYLCASSLEGPQPQHFGDGTRLSIL.